One sample yielded the 25 T cell receptor beta chains listed below, sequenced in a study of blood T cell repertoires in COVID-19. Using immunoSEQ multiplex PCR, the repertoire was profiled, and TCRdb retains in-frame clones only, with some absent. This table holds about 98,000 clones, around 84% found once. The sample consisted of peripheral blood. These TCRs come from a man in his forties or fifties with active or convalescent COVID-19.

The rearrangement joins TRBV5-6 to TRBJ1-2; TRBD1 matches 12 bases. V was clipped by 3 bases and J by 7 bases; unmatched bases: 10. The germline V gene encodes CDR1 SGHDT and CDR2 YYEEEE. CDR3 length: 16 residues. CDR3 region: CASSSSGTGGLAGYTF. CDR3 DNA sequence: TGTGCCAGCAGCTCGTCCGGGACAGGGGGCTTGGCTGGCTACACCTTC.

This chain uses TRBV19 with TRBJ2-3, with TRBD2 identical over 7 bases. Germline V gene sequence: CDR1 LNHDA, CDR2 SQIVND (reference sequence). J was trimmed by 5 bases and V by 3 bases; bases with no gene match: 5. This CDR3 is 14 amino acids long. The CDR3 coding sequence is TGTGCCAGTAGTATCGGCTCGGGGGGAGATACGCAGTATTTT. Protein sequence: CASSIGSGGDTQYF.

The genes are TRBV20-1 and TRBJ2-3; no firm D call. V lost 6 bases to trimming and J lost 7 bases, with 11 bases between them. This CDR3 has 11 residues. Germline V lookup: CDR1 DFQATT, CDR2 SNEGSKA (reference sequence). The CDR3 DNA reads TGCAGTGCATCTAGGAGTAATACGCAGTATTTT. This codes for CSASRSNTQYF.

The chain uses TRBV28 and TRBJ2-7; D is ambiguous. CDR1 and CDR2 (germline): MDHEN, SYDVKM. CDR3 size: 14 residues. V shed 2 bases and J shed 1 base, with 9 bases lying between them. The DNA for the CDR3 is TGTGCCAGCAGTTTAATCCACTCGTCCTACGAGCAGTACGTC. Protein product: CASSLIHSSYEQYV.

The chain's CDR3 is CASSLPDRGVYGYTF. CDR3 in DNA: TGTGCCAGCAGTTTACCCGACAGGGGAGTCTATGGCTACACCTTC. The V call is TRBV28, the J call TRBJ1-2, with 8 bases that match TRBD1. The germline gives CDR1 MDHEN, CDR2 SYDVKM. The CDR3 totals 15 residues. Trimming took 2 bases from V and 4 from J; bases not matched to a gene: 6.

The rearrangement links TRBV7-2 to TRBJ2-1, with 9 bases aligning to TRBD2. CDR3 length: 14 amino acids. CDR1 is SGHTA and CDR2 is FQGNSA in the germline V gene. V shed 5 bases, J shed 7 bases, and the junction held 6 bases outside the gene matches. The CDR3 sequence: CASSLGTSFNEQFF. The DNA for the CDR3 is TGTGCCAGCAGCCTCGGGACTAGCTTTAATGAGCAGTTCTTC.

The rearrangement joins TRBV11-3 to TRBJ2-2, with D unresolved. Trimming cost V 1 base and J 6 bases, with 6 bases left between them. The germline V gene has CDR1 SGHNT and CDR2 YENEEA. This CDR3 spans 13 amino acids. In DNA, the CDR3 is TGTGCCAGCAGCTTAGGAGGTGCCGGGGAGCTGTTTTTT. This sequence encodes CASSLGGAGELFF.

This clone has a single count. The rearrangement joins TRBV28 to TRBJ1-3; 9 positions match TRBD1. Germline loops: CDR1 MDHEN, CDR2 SYDVKM. The CDR3 sequence is 15 residues long. Losses at the gene ends were 7 bases for V and 2 bases for J; bases not matched to a gene: 6. The DNA for the CDR3 is TGTGCCAGCATTGGGGACAGGGTCACTGGAAACACCATATATTTT. This sequence encodes CASIGDRVTGNTIYF. The full variable domain, with the rest looked up from reference TRBV28 and TRBJ1-3, is DVKVTQSSRYLVKRTGEKVFLECVQDMDHENMFWYRQDPGLGLRLIYFSYDVKMKEKGDIPEGYSVSREKKERFSLILESASTNQTSMYLCASIGDRVTGNTIYFGEGSWLTVV.

The CDR3 nucleotides are TGTGCCAGTAGTAACCAGGGGTCCGCTACTGAAAAACTGTTTTTT. Translated: CASSNQGSATEKLFF. The rearrangement uses TRBV19 and TRBJ1-4; a possible D gene is TRBD1 (6 bases). Per the germline V gene, CDR1 is LNHDA and CDR2 is SQIVND (reference sequence). Deletions cut 4 bases from V and 7 bases from J, with 16 bases between. This CDR3 comprises 15 residues.

This sequence joins TRBV11-2 and TRBJ1-4, with D possibly being TRBD1 (5 bases). V was pared by 1 base and J by 8 bases, with 11 bases between. The CDR3 covers 14 residues. CDR1 and CDR2 (germline): SGHAT, FQNNGV. The CDR3, as DNA: TGTGCCAGCAGCTTAGTCAGGGTTGGGGAAAAACTGTTTTTT. This encodes CASSLVRVGEKLFF. The entire variable domain, with the rest obtained from reference TRBV11-2 and TRBJ1-4, is as follows: EAGVAQSPRYKIIEKRQSVAFWCNPISGHATLYWYQQILGQGPKLLIQFQNNGVVDDSQLPKDRFSAERLKGVDSTLKIQPAKLEDSAVYLCASSLVRVGEKLFFGSGTQLSVL.

This clone was picked up a small number of times. V and J are TRBV10-2 and TRBJ1-6, with D uncertain. Trimming removed 7 bases from V and 5 bases from J, with 9 bases in between. The germline V gene encodes CDR1 WSHSY and CDR2 SAAADI. The CDR3 consists of 13 residues. This CDR3 is CASMAQNNSPLHF. CDR3 DNA: TGCGCCAGCATGGCTCAGAATAATTCACCCCTCCACTTT.

The chain combines TRBV10-3 with TRBJ2-7, with D possibly being TRBD1 (6 bases). In germline, CDR1 is ENHRY, CDR2 SYGVKD. The CDR3 is 14 residues long. Trimming took 3 bases from V and 2 from J, leaving 11 bases between them. The CDR3 coding sequence is TGTGCCATCAGTGACCTGGACAGACCCTACGAGCAGTACTTC. It encodes CAISDLDRPYEQYF.

The V gene is TRBV28, the J gene TRBJ2-7; 7 bases map to TRBD1. The junction had 22 bases not matched to a gene; V was cut back by 5 bases and J by 12 bases. CDR3 length: 16 amino acids. CDR1 MDHEN and CDR2 SYDVKM come from the germline V gene. CDR3 loop: CASSQAGGTLSSGWYF. DNA of the CDR3: TGTGCCAGCAGTCAGGCAGGGGGTACCCTCTCTTCGGGGTGGTACTTC.

V usage is TRBV3-1 (or the pseudogene TRBV3-2) and J usage is TRBJ2-5; the D gene is possibly TRBD2 (7 bases). V lost 4 bases, J lost 3 bases, and 18 bases lay in between. Looked up from germline, CDR1 is LGHDT and CDR2 is YNNKEL (reference sequence). The CDR3 consists of 16 residues. CDR3 region: CASSPPGAGAEETQYF. The CDR3 nucleotides are TGTGCCAGCAGCCCCCCCGGGGCGGGGGCAGAAGAGACCCAGTACTTC.

This rearrangement joins TRBV7-4 to TRBJ1-2; D call uncertain. The germline V gene encodes CDR1 SGHVT and CDR2 SQSDAQ. V dropped 9 bases and J dropped 0 bases, with 11 bases sitting between them. CDR3 size: 13 residues. CDR3 residues: CARGLASNYGYTF. For the CDR3, the DNA is TGTGCCAGAGGTCTAGCATCTAACTATGGCTACACCTTC. The full variable domain, its missing parts supplied by reference TRBV7-4 and TRBJ1-2, is GAGVSQSPRYKVAKRGRDVALRCDSISGHVTLYWYRQTLGQGSEVLTYSQSDAQRDKSGRPSGRFSAERPERSVSTLKIQRTEQGDSAVYLCARGLASNYGYTFGSGTRLTVV.

This clone has just one count. The rearrangement uses TRBV5-8 and TRBJ1-1, with no clear D. Per the germline V gene, CDR1 is SGHTS and CDR2 is YDEGEE. The CDR3 sequence is 11 residues long. V dropped 4 bases and J dropped 8 bases, with 9 bases sitting between them. DNA of the CDR3: TGTGCCAGCAGCACGTTCGGGGAAGCTTTCTTT. Its protein is CASSTFGEAFF. Full variable domain (outside the CDR3, taken from reference TRBV5-8 and TRBJ1-1): EAGVTQSPTHLIKTRGQQATLRCSPISGHTSVYWYQQALGLGLQFLLWYDEGEERNRGNFPPRFSGRQFPNYSSELNVNALELEDSALYLCASSTFGEAFFGQGTRLTVV.

V gene TRBV24-1 combines with J gene TRBJ1-3, with 8 bases lining up with TRBD1. J lost 4 bases, V lost 4 bases, and 5 bases had no gene match. From germline, CDR1 is KGHDR and CDR2 SFDVKD. This CDR3 is built from 15 residues. The CDR3 DNA sequence: TGTGCCACCAGTGACACAGGGGGTAAAGGAAACACCATATATTTT. Translating gives CATSDTGGKGNTIYF.

The chain combines TRBV27 with TRBJ1-5, with D possibly matching TRBD1 (5 bases). The CDR3 covers 12 residues. Germline V gene sequence: CDR1 MNHEY, CDR2 SMNVEV (reference sequence). Trimming removed 4 bases at V and 7 bases at J, with 8 bases between. The CDR3 DNA is TGTGCCAGCAGTTCTACAGGACAGCCCCAGCATTTT. Its protein is CASSSTGQPQHF.

The chain joins TRBV6-5 to TRBJ1-4; D unclear. The CDR3 extends over 14 amino acids. V was shortened by 6 bases and J by 3 bases, with 11 bases between the two germline ends. Germline-derived CDR1 and CDR2 are MNHEY and SVGAGI. CDR3 sequence: CASRTVGANEKLFF. The CDR3 DNA reads TGTGCCAGCAGGACCGTCGGGGCTAATGAAAAACTGTTTTTT.

The CDR3 DNA is TGTGCCACCAGTGGGGCGAACACTGAAGCTTTCTTT. Translated: CATSGANTEAFF. The gene calls are TRBV24-1 and TRBJ1-1; D not resolved. This CDR3 comprises 12 residues. V was clipped by 5 bases and J by 1 base, with 4 bases between them. The V gene's germline CDR1 is KGHDR and CDR2 SFDVKD.

This clone has a single count. The rearrangement joins TRBV10-3 to TRBJ1-5; TRBD1 might be the D (6 bases). V lost 2 bases to trimming and J lost 5 bases, with 10 bases between them. This CDR3 contains 14 residues. Germline V lookup: CDR1 ENHRY, CDR2 SYGVKD. The CDR3: CAISEEQGYQPQHF. The CDR3 DNA reads TGTGCCATCAGTGAGGAACAGGGCTATCAGCCCCAGCATTTT.

The CDR3 DNA reads TGTGCCAGCAGTAAGGACAGAACCATGAACACTGAAGCTTTCTTT. This translates into CASSKDRTMNTEAFF. The rearrangement joins TRBV28 to TRBJ1-1; D may be TRBD1 (6 bases). Germline V CDR1 and CDR2: MDHEN, SYDVKM. The CDR3 has 15 amino acids. The V gene lost 5 bases and the J gene lost 0 bases, with 13 bases spanning the gap. The variable domain in full, with the rest retrieved from reference TRBV28 and TRBJ1-1, is DVKVTQSSRYLVKRTGEKVFLECVQDMDHENMFWYRQDPGLGLRLIYFSYDVKMKEKGDIPEGYSVSREKKERFSLILESASTNQTSMYLCASSKDRTMNTEAFFGQGTRLTVV.

The rearrangement joins TRBV7-8 to TRBJ2-1; D remains unclear. The CDR3 consists of 12 residues. Looked up from germline, CDR1 is SGHVS and CDR2 is FQNEAQ. V was shortened by 5 bases and J by 9 bases, with 11 bases between the two germline ends. The CDR3 is CASSHPTGEQFF. DNA of the CDR3: TGTGCCAGCAGCCACCCCACGGGTGAGCAGTTCTTC.

The chain uses TRBV2 and TRBJ1-1; D unclear. Trimming took off 8 bases at V and 2 bases at J, with 15 bases between the two ends. Germline CDR1 reads SNHLY; CDR2 reads FYNNEI. The CDR3 loop spans 14 amino acids. CDR3 DNA: TGTGCCAGCCTTGCGAGGCAGATTAACACTGAAGCTTTCTTT. The encoded protein is CASLARQINTEAFF.

This clone appeared a single time. This sequence joins TRBV7-9 and TRBJ1-2, with D unresolved. Germline V gives CDR1 SEHNR, CDR2 FQNEAQ (reference sequence). This CDR3 contains 12 residues. V was pared by 1 base and J by 6 bases, with 6 bases between. The CDR3 bases are TGTGCCAGCAGCTTAGGGTCGGATGGCTACACCTTC. Translation: CASSLGSDGYTF.